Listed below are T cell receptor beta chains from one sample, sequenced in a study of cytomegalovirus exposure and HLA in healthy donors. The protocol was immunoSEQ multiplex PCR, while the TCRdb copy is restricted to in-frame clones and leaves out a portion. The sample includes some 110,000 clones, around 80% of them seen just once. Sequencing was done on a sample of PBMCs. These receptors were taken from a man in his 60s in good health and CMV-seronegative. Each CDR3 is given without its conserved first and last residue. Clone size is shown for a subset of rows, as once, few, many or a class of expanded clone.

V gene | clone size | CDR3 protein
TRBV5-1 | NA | ASSWRGSDTDTQY
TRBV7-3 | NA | ASSLYRSNTGELF
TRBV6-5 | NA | ASTGTAANYGYT
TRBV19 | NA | ASSIELGRGLTGELF
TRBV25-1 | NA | ASSEAPGRTNEKLF
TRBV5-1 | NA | ASSPQTGWNTEAF
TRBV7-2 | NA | ASSLEARGNSPLH
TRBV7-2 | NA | ASSLVHINTEAF
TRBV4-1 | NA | ASSQDPTGGPGEF
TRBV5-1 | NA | ASSYLAGGSYNEQF
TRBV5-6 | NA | ASSFSILAGGNEQY
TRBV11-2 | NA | ASSLDLAGWEDTQY
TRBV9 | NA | ASGGGGTSLDTIY
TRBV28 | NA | ASSLSVFTGSNQPQH
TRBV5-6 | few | ASSLPRQGKTQY
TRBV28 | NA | ASRMGGDNQPQH
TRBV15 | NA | ATSRDPRGEQY
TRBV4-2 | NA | ASSQATSGLPGY
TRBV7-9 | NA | ASSLGHLQETQY
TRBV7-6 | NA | ASTPGPPGQGALF
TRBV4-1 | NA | ASSQEAGQGHSPLH
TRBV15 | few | ATSARDYQETQY
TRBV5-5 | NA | ASRRGTGVRNSPLH
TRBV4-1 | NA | ASSQVTPASGGYT
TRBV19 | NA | ASSIVIAGAPDTQY
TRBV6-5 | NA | ASSYSRKSPWEQF
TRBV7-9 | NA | ASSPGTGGNQPQH
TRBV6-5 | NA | ASSSLGEDYEQY
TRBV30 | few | ALAGPANYGYT
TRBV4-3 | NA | ASSQELPGLNYNEQF
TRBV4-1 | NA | ASSQDRGQGANGYT
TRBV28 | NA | ASSLPSVSWAGTYTGELF
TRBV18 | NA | ASSALEANTEAF
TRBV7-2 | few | ASSPRLGGSYEQY
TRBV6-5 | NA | ASSYSGEQY
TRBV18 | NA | ASSQVRGNTEAF
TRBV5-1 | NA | ASSLPSGEGTDTQY
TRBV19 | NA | ASRLQKTYNSPLH
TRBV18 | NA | ASSPGRENTEAF
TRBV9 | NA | ASSAGQGITSGNTIY
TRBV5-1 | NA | ASSFHLRDRGPGNTIY
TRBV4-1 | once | ASSQEIAGGRYNEQF
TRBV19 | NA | ASSVQGYSNQPQH
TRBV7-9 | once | ASSDLRVYGYT
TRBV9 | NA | ASSTGNTIY
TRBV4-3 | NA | ASRSQASGTGELF
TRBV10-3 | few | AISLDSRANYGYT
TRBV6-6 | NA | ATWGGQGSDQPQH
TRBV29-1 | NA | SATGDGYSYEQY
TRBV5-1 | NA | ASSLDRARDGYT